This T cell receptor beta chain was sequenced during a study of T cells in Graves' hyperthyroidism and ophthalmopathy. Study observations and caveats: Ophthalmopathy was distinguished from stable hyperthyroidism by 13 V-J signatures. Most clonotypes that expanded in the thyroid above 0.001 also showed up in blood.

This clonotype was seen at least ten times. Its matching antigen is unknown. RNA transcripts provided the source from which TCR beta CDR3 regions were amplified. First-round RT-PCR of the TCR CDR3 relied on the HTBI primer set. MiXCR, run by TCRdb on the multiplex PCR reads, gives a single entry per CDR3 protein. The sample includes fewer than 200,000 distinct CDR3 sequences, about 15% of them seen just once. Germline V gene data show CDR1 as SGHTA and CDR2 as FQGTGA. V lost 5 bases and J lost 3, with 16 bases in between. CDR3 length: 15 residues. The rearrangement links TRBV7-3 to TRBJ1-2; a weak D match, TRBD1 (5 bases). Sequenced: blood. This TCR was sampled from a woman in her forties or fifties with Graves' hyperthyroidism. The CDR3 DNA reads TGTGCCAGCAGCCTGACTAGTGGGGGTCACTATGGCTACACCTTC. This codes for CASSLTSGGHYGYTF.